This is a list of T cell receptor beta chains from one sample in a study of T cell responses to AZD1222 COVID-19 vaccine. Libraries were prepared by immunoSEQ multiplex PCR; TCRdb keeps only in-frame clonotypes and omits some of them. The repertoire holds 150,000 or so clones, about 87% seen once, with approximately 3.1% in the top ten. Specimen: peripheral blood, collected on day 0 of AZD1222 vaccination. Source of these receptors: an adult in good health. The CDR3 runs from the conserved cysteine through the conserved F or W. Fields, in order: CDR3 protein, CDR3 DNA, clone size, J gene, D gene, V gene. D genes are given only for firm matches. Size tells how often a clone was seen (once, few, many) or the class of an expanded clone, and some rows leave it out.

cdr3_aa: CASSESVRSPLHF
cdr3_nt: TGTGCCAGCAGTGAATCCGTGCGGTCACCCCTCCACTTT
clone_size: .
j_call: TRBJ1-6
d_call: .
v_call: TRBV6-4

cdr3_aa: CASSHPAGGSAYEQYF
cdr3_nt: TGTGCCAGTAGTCACCCAGCGGGGGGCTCCGCCTACGAGCAGTACTTC
clone_size: .
j_call: TRBJ2-7
d_call: TRBD2
v_call: TRBV19

cdr3_aa: CASSQGDRSTGELFF
cdr3_nt: TGCGCCAGCAGCCAAGGGGACAGGAGCACCGGGGAGCTGTTTTTT
clone_size: .
j_call: TRBJ2-2
d_call: TRBD1
v_call: TRBV4-1

cdr3_aa: CASSRDGANQPQHF
cdr3_nt: TGCGCCAGCAGCCGGGATGGGGCCAATCAGCCCCAGCATTTT
clone_size: .
j_call: TRBJ1-5
d_call: .
v_call: TRBV5-1

cdr3_aa: CASSEQQGTRQETQYF
cdr3_nt: TGTGCCAGTAGTGAACAACAGGGGACGAGGCAAGAGACCCAGTACTTC
clone_size: .
j_call: TRBJ2-5
d_call: TRBD1
v_call: TRBV19

cdr3_aa: CASSDGNQPQHF
cdr3_nt: TGTGCCAGCAGTGACGGAAATCAGCCCCAGCATTTT
clone_size: .
j_call: TRBJ1-5
d_call: .
v_call: TRBV6-1

cdr3_aa: CASQRSQTGELFF
cdr3_nt: TGTGCCAGCCAACGCAGCCAAACCGGGGAGCTGTTTTTT
clone_size: .
j_call: TRBJ2-2
d_call: .
v_call: TRBV12-3/TRBV12-4

cdr3_aa: CASSLSSGVETQYF
cdr3_nt: TGTGCCAGCAGCTTATCTTCAGGGGTTGAGACCCAGTACTTC
clone_size: .
j_call: TRBJ2-5
d_call: .
v_call: TRBV7-9

cdr3_aa: CASTYWTPSSGNTIYF
cdr3_nt: TGTGCCAGCACCTACTGGACGCCGAGCTCTGGAAACACCATATATTTT
clone_size: .
j_call: TRBJ1-3
d_call: .
v_call: TRBV6-6

cdr3_aa: CASSWTGNQPQHF
cdr3_nt: TGTGCCAGCAGTTGGACAGGAAATCAGCCCCAGCATTTT
clone_size: .
j_call: TRBJ1-5
d_call: TRBD1
v_call: TRBV12-3/TRBV12-4

cdr3_aa: CATSREGTEAFF
cdr3_nt: TGTGCCACCAGCCGAGAGGGAACTGAAGCTTTCTTT
clone_size: .
j_call: TRBJ1-1
d_call: .
v_call: TRBV15

cdr3_aa: CASSRISGANTGELFF
cdr3_nt: TGTGCCAGCAGCCGCATTAGCGGGGCGAACACCGGGGAGCTGTTTTTT
clone_size: .
j_call: TRBJ2-2
d_call: TRBD2
v_call: TRBV7-6

cdr3_aa: CATSEARGGGGADTQYF
cdr3_nt: TGTGCCACCAGTGAGGCGCGGGGGGGCGGAGGTGCAGATACGCAGTATTTT
clone_size: .
j_call: TRBJ2-3
d_call: TRBD2
v_call: TRBV24-1

cdr3_aa: CAIGQGDQPQHF
cdr3_nt: TGTGCCATCGGACAGGGGGATCAGCCCCAGCATTTT
clone_size: .
j_call: TRBJ1-5
d_call: TRBD1
v_call: TRBV10-3

cdr3_aa: CASSQPGQGATEAFF
cdr3_nt: TGTGCCAGCAGCCAACCGGGACAGGGGGCAACTGAAGCTTTCTTT
clone_size: once
j_call: TRBJ1-1
d_call: TRBD1
v_call: TRBV3-1/TRBV3-2

cdr3_aa: CASSPEGGAGEKLFF
cdr3_nt: TGTGCCAGCAGCCCCGAGGGGGGCGCGGGTGAAAAACTGTTTTTT
clone_size: .
j_call: TRBJ1-4
d_call: .
v_call: TRBV7-6

cdr3_aa: CASSLRQVYYNSPLHF
cdr3_nt: TGTGCCAGCAGCTTGCGACAGGTTTATTATAATTCACCCCTCCACTTT
clone_size: .
j_call: TRBJ1-6
d_call: .
v_call: TRBV13

cdr3_aa: CASSSSPPETQYF
cdr3_nt: TGTGCCAGCAGCTCCAGCCCGCCCGAGACCCAGTACTTC
clone_size: few
j_call: TRBJ2-5
d_call: .
v_call: TRBV7-2

cdr3_aa: CASSPQRTVPIGSPLHF
cdr3_nt: TGTGCCAGCAGCCCTCAACGGACGGTCCCGATAGGGTCACCCCTCCACTTT
clone_size: .
j_call: TRBJ1-6
d_call: .
v_call: TRBV28

cdr3_aa: CASSYLTGNTGELFF
cdr3_nt: TGTGCCAGCAGTTACCTGACAGGGAACACCGGGGAGCTGTTTTTT
clone_size: .
j_call: TRBJ2-2
d_call: .
v_call: TRBV6-5

cdr3_aa: CASSSGRLGGQDTQYF
cdr3_nt: TGCGCCAGCAGCTCCGGACGGCTAGGGGGTCAAGATACGCAGTATTTT
clone_size: .
j_call: TRBJ2-3
d_call: .
v_call: TRBV5-1

cdr3_aa: CASSSGQGSSPLHF
cdr3_nt: TGTGCCAGCAGTTCGGGACAGGGTAGCTCACCCCTCCACTTT
clone_size: .
j_call: TRBJ1-6
d_call: TRBD1
v_call: TRBV28

cdr3_aa: CASSLSMLHEQYF
cdr3_nt: TGTGCCAGCAGCTTGTCCATGCTCCACGAGCAGTACTTC
clone_size: .
j_call: TRBJ2-7
d_call: .
v_call: TRBV5-6

cdr3_aa: CASSPRQGYGYTF
cdr3_nt: TGTGCCAGCAGTCCGCGACAGGGTTATGGCTACACCTTC
clone_size: .
j_call: TRBJ1-2
d_call: TRBD1
v_call: TRBV7-8

cdr3_aa: CASIPREGLSNQPQHF
cdr3_nt: TGTGCCAGCATTCCCAGGGAGGGCCTTAGCAATCAGCCCCAGCATTTT
clone_size: once
j_call: TRBJ1-5
d_call: .
v_call: TRBV21-1

cdr3_aa: CASSSLAGGSYEQYF
cdr3_nt: TGTGCCAGCAGCTCGCTAGCGGGGGGGTCCTACGAGCAGTACTTC
clone_size: .
j_call: TRBJ2-7
d_call: TRBD2
v_call: TRBV7-2

cdr3_aa: CASSIEAGRLNTEAFF
cdr3_nt: TGTGCCAGTAGTATAGAGGCGGGACGGCTGAACACTGAAGCTTTCTTT
clone_size: .
j_call: TRBJ1-1
d_call: .
v_call: TRBV19

cdr3_aa: CASSFYGTGDQPQHF
cdr3_nt: TGTGCCAGCAGCTTCTACGGGACAGGGGACCAGCCCCAGCATTTT
clone_size: .
j_call: TRBJ1-5
d_call: TRBD1
v_call: TRBV5-5

cdr3_aa: CASIDSGTSGGEQFF
cdr3_nt: TGTGCCAGCATCGATTCCGGGACTAGCGGGGGTGAGCAGTTCTTC
clone_size: .
j_call: TRBJ2-1
d_call: TRBD2
v_call: TRBV7-9

cdr3_aa: CASRAGTLGNTEAFF
cdr3_nt: TGTGCCAGCAGGGCCGGGACCTTAGGGAACACTGAAGCTTTCTTT
clone_size: .
j_call: TRBJ1-1
d_call: .
v_call: TRBV2

cdr3_aa: CASAGGHSNQPQHF
cdr3_nt: TGTGCCAGCGCGGGGGGACATAGCAATCAGCCCCAGCATTTT
clone_size: .
j_call: TRBJ1-5
d_call: .
v_call: TRBV2

cdr3_aa: CASSSQGSYNSPLHF
cdr3_nt: TGTGCCAGCAGCTCCCAGGGGTCCTATAATTCACCCCTCCACTTT
clone_size: .
j_call: TRBJ1-6
d_call: .
v_call: TRBV7-9

cdr3_aa: CAISPSQGNTDTQYF
cdr3_nt: TGTGCCATCAGTCCTTCGCAGGGGAACACAGATACGCAGTATTTT
clone_size: .
j_call: TRBJ2-3
d_call: .
v_call: TRBV10-3

cdr3_aa: CATSRGQGPSSGNTIYF
cdr3_nt: TGTGCCACCAGCAGAGGACAGGGGCCGAGCTCTGGAAACACCATATATTTT
clone_size: .
j_call: TRBJ1-3
d_call: TRBD1
v_call: TRBV15

cdr3_aa: CASSWGDEKLFF
cdr3_nt: TGTGCCAGCAGCTGGGGGGACGAAAAACTGTTTTTT
clone_size: .
j_call: TRBJ1-4
d_call: .
v_call: TRBV5-5

cdr3_aa: CASSIRGQSSGNTIYF
cdr3_nt: TGTGCCAGCAGCATAAGGGGACAGAGCTCTGGAAACACCATATATTTT
clone_size: .
j_call: TRBJ1-3
d_call: .
v_call: TRBV21-1

cdr3_aa: CASSPTAGFYNEQFF
cdr3_nt: TGTGCCAGCAGCCCGACGGCCGGGTTTTACAATGAGCAGTTCTTC
clone_size: .
j_call: TRBJ2-1
d_call: .
v_call: TRBV7-2

cdr3_aa: CASRDLQGAVGYTF
cdr3_nt: TGTGCCAGCAGGGATCTACAGGGGGCGGTTGGCTACACCTTC
clone_size: .
j_call: TRBJ1-2
d_call: TRBD1
v_call: TRBV28

cdr3_aa: CASSQDWTGGNTIYF
cdr3_nt: TGTGCCAGCAGCCAAGATTGGACAGGGGGAAACACCATATATTTT
clone_size: .
j_call: TRBJ1-3
d_call: TRBD1
v_call: TRBV3-1/TRBV3-2

cdr3_aa: CATSDLKGDRNIQYF
cdr3_nt: TGTGCCACCAGTGATTTGAAAGGGGACCGAAACATTCAGTACTTC
clone_size: few
j_call: TRBJ2-4
d_call: .
v_call: TRBV24-1

cdr3_aa: CASSGGYGYTF
cdr3_nt: TGTGCCAGCAGTGGGGGGTATGGCTACACCTTC
clone_size: .
j_call: TRBJ1-2
d_call: .
v_call: TRBV6-4

cdr3_aa: CASSPVPAGAPGGNIQYF
cdr3_nt: TGTGCCAGCAGTCCCGTTCCAGCGGGGGCTCCGGGTGGAAACATTCAGTACTTC
clone_size: .
j_call: TRBJ2-4
d_call: TRBD2
v_call: TRBV7-2

cdr3_aa: CASSTDIGGWWFF
cdr3_nt: TGTGCCAGCAGCACAGACATAGGGGGGTGGTGGTTCTTC
clone_size: .
j_call: TRBJ2-1
d_call: .
v_call: TRBV7-2

cdr3_aa: CASNPGGNIQYF
cdr3_nt: TGTGCCAGTAACCCAGGGGGGAACATTCAGTACTTC
clone_size: once
j_call: TRBJ2-4
d_call: .
v_call: TRBV19

cdr3_aa: CASSSGMAGNGYTF
cdr3_nt: TGTGCCAGCAGCTCCGGGATGGCGGGTAATGGCTACACCTTC
clone_size: .
j_call: TRBJ1-2
d_call: .
v_call: TRBV7-2

cdr3_aa: CASSLSGQGAMGETQYF
cdr3_nt: TGTGCCAGCAGCTTATCGGGACAGGGGGCTATGGGGGAGACCCAGTACTTC
clone_size: .
j_call: TRBJ2-5
d_call: TRBD1
v_call: TRBV7-6

cdr3_aa: CASFPIGGPYEQYF
cdr3_nt: TGCGCCAGCTTCCCTATTGGCGGTCCCTACGAGCAGTACTTC
clone_size: .
j_call: TRBJ2-7
d_call: .
v_call: TRBV5-1

cdr3_aa: CASKARGTYNSPLHF
cdr3_nt: TGTGCCAGCAAGGCGAGGGGGACCTATAATTCACCCCTCCACTTT
clone_size: .
j_call: TRBJ1-6
d_call: .
v_call: TRBV2

cdr3_aa: CASSLWPSGGTYEQYF
cdr3_nt: TGTGCCAGCAGCTTATGGCCTAGCGGGGGCACCTACGAGCAGTACTTC
clone_size: .
j_call: TRBJ2-7
d_call: TRBD2
v_call: TRBV7-9

cdr3_aa: CASSLDFGDTQYF
cdr3_nt: TGTGCCAGCAGCTTAGATTTCGGAGATACGCAGTATTTT
clone_size: .
j_call: TRBJ2-3
d_call: .
v_call: TRBV11-2

cdr3_aa: CASSQKGQGAHTGELFF
cdr3_nt: TGTGCCAGCAGTCAAAAGGGACAGGGGGCGCACACCGGGGAGCTGTTTTTT
clone_size: .
j_call: TRBJ2-2
d_call: TRBD1
v_call: TRBV6-6

cdr3_aa: CASSPGQGAAHQPQHF
cdr3_nt: TGTGCCAGTAGTCCCGGACAGGGGGCCGCTCATCAGCCCCAGCATTTT
clone_size: .
j_call: TRBJ1-5
d_call: TRBD1
v_call: TRBV19

cdr3_aa: CASSASGTTYNEQFF
cdr3_nt: TGTGCCAGCAGCGCCTCGGGTACTACCTACAATGAGCAGTTCTTC
clone_size: .
j_call: TRBJ2-1
d_call: .
v_call: TRBV7-2

cdr3_aa: CASSLGPWGFYGYTF
cdr3_nt: TGTGCCAGCAGCTTGGGGCCGTGGGGCTTCTATGGCTACACCTTC
clone_size: once
j_call: TRBJ1-2
d_call: .
v_call: TRBV5-6

cdr3_aa: CASSLKGLTNTGELFF
cdr3_nt: TGTGCCAGCAGCTTAAAGGGACTGACGAACACCGGGGAGCTGTTTTTT
clone_size: .
j_call: TRBJ2-2
d_call: .
v_call: TRBV5-6

cdr3_aa: CATSDLTGGGGILTF
cdr3_nt: TGTGCCACCAGTGATCTGACAGGGGGTGGCGGAATCCTGACTTTC
clone_size: .
j_call: TRBJ2-6
d_call: TRBD1
v_call: TRBV24-1

cdr3_aa: CSASQGQGAQPQHF
cdr3_nt: TGCAGTGCTAGTCAGGGACAGGGGGCCCAGCCCCAGCATTTT
clone_size: .
j_call: TRBJ1-5
d_call: TRBD1
v_call: TRBV20-1